This TCR beta chain was observed in a study of B cell selection in AIRE deficiency. Study observations and caveats: About 31% of healthy-shared Treg TCRbeta sequences appeared in patient Tconv cells.

The V and J ends lost 1 base and 7 bases, in that order; junction bases with no gene match: 5. There are 14 residues in the CDR3. Germline CDR1 is MDHEN and CDR2 is SYDVKM. Profiling relied on immunoSEQ multiplex PCR, and the TCRdb table lists in-frame clones only, not all of them. The sample has tens of thousands of clones; about 94% are singletons. Regulatory T cells were sorted as CD4+CD25hiCD127low/negative cells. On this clone: Its antigen remains unknown.

The clonotype was recovered from a human donor with AIRE deficiency. V gene TRBV28 combines with J gene TRBJ1-2; 8 positions match TRBD1. Sequencing was performed on Tregs sorted from PBMCs. The CDR3 DNA follows: TGTGCCAGCAGTTTATTTTCGGACAGGGTTGGCTACACCTTC. It yields the protein CASSLFSDRVGYTF.